The 10 T cell receptor beta chains below were found in one sample sequenced in a study of cytomegalovirus exposure and HLA in healthy donors (dated by TCRdb to between 2016 and 2019). Libraries came from the immunoSEQ multiplex PCR assay. A mixture of 60 forward primers for TCR Vbeta segments and 13 reverse primers for TCR Jbeta segments was used in the multiplex PCR. TCRdb obtained this table from immuneACCESS and retained in-frame rearrangements with V and J assigned. These tables miss some clones; where compared with another copy, unresolved V genes account for less than half of the shortfall, and the remainder is unexplained. The table for this sample lists approximately 120,000 clones; roughly three quarters of them were counted only once. The ten top clones hold 3.1% of the sample. Sequenced sample: PBMCs. The source is a man in his thirties or forties in good health and CMV-seronegative.

The gene calls are TRBV7-2 and TRBJ2-1; D may be TRBD1 (5 bases). V lost 5 bases and J 10 bases, leaving 15 bases between the germline ends. Germline V gene sequence: CDR1 SGHTA, CDR2 FQGNSA. CDR3 length: 13 residues. The CDR3 nucleotides are TGTGCCAGCAGCCCGGCGAGGAACAGGGAGCAGTTCTTC. Translated, it gives CASSPARNREQFF.

V gene TRBV19 combines with J gene TRBJ2-3; TRBD1 aligns across 8 bases. The CDR3 is 19 amino acids. V was clipped by 3 bases and J by 4 bases; unmatched bases: 18. Per the germline V gene, CDR1 is LNHDA and CDR2 is SQIVND (reference sequence). The CDR3 loop is CASSMALTAGGFQADTQYF. DNA for the CDR3: TGTGCCAGTAGTATGGCCCTGACGGCAGGGGGCTTTCAAGCAGATACGCAGTATTTT. The full variable domain, its missing parts supplied by reference TRBV19 and TRBJ2-3, is DGGITQSPKYLFRKEGQNVTLSCEQNLNHDAMYWYRQDPGQGLRLIYYSQIVNDFQKGDIAEGYSVSREKKESFPLTVTSAQKNPTAFYLCASSMALTAGGFQADTQYFGPGTRLTVL.

This clone was observed a single time. The V gene is TRBV6-5, the J gene TRBJ2-1; 13 bases agree with TRBD2. Germline V CDR1 and CDR2: MNHEY, SVGAGI. The CDR3 is 16 amino acids. With V trimmed by 2 bases and J by 8 bases, 6 bases remained unmatched. This CDR3 is CASSYATSGRSHEQFF. As DNA, the CDR3 is TGTGCCAGCAGTTACGCGACTAGCGGGAGGAGCCATGAGCAGTTCTTC.

This clone has only a few counts. The V gene is TRBV5-5, the J gene TRBJ1-6; D may be TRBD1 (6 bases). Germline V gene sequence: CDR1 SGHKS, CDR2 YYEKEE (reference sequence). V lost 7 bases to trimming and J lost 5 bases, with 13 bases between them. This CDR3 is built from 14 residues. CDR3 sequence reads: CASRTDRDNSPLHF. DNA for the CDR3: TGTGCCAGCCGTACGGACAGAGATAATTCACCCCTCCACTTT.

V and J are TRBV7-9 and TRBJ2-7; TRBD2 matches 7 bases. Trimming took 2 bases from V and 0 from J; bases not matched to a gene: 7. In germline, CDR1 is SEHNR, CDR2 FQNEAQ (reference sequence). This CDR3 has 16 amino acids. The CDR3 loop reads CASSLSGGSPSYEQYF. CDR3 bases: TGTGCCAGCAGCTTATCCGGGGGGAGTCCCTCCTACGAGCAGTACTTC.

This chain connects TRBV19 to TRBJ2-1; D is ambiguous. The CDR3 covers 14 residues. Germline assignment: CDR1 LNHDA and CDR2 SQIVND (reference sequence). Trimming took off 5 bases at V and 6 bases at J, with 14 bases between the two ends. CDR3 in amino acids: CASSLLDSANEQFF. The CDR3 DNA reads as TGTGCCAGTAGTCTACTCGATAGTGCCAATGAGCAGTTCTTC.

This rearrangement joins TRBV28 to TRBJ2-7; 7 positions match TRBD1. This CDR3 has 15 amino acids. V shed 4 bases and J 3 bases; nucleotides not matched to a gene: 9. Germline V gives CDR1 MDHEN, CDR2 SYDVKM. Here the CDR3 reads CASSSRLGDSYEQYF. The CDR3 nucleotides are TGTGCCAGCAGTTCAAGACTTGGGGACAGCTACGAGCAGTACTTC.

This rearrangement joins TRBV30 to TRBJ1-5; tentative D call: TRBD1 (6 bases). The CDR3 consists of 14 residues. In germline, CDR1 is GTSNPN, CDR2 SVGIG (reference sequence). The ends were cut back, 5 bases at V and 2 bases at J, with 13 bases in the middle. CDR3 DNA sequence: TGTGCCTGGGGGCCGGGACAAGGCAATCAGCCCCAGCATTTT. This encodes CAWGPGQGNQPQHF.

This chain links TRBV6-6 with TRBJ2-5; the D gene is possibly TRBD2 (6 bases). The CDR3 totals 13 residues. V was pared by 7 bases and J by 9 bases, with 18 bases between. Germline-derived CDR1 and CDR2 are MNHNY and SVGAGI (reference sequence). This CDR3 is CASKGGNPGAQYF. The CDR3 coding sequence is TGTGCCAGCAAAGGTGGGAATCCGGGGGCCCAGTACTTC.

This clone was seen just once. The chain is built from TRBV5-4 and TRBJ1-4; D uncertain. The CDR3 is 14 amino acids. Trimming pared 4 bases from V and 8 bases from J, leaving 15 bases between. From germline, CDR1 is SGHNT and CDR2 YYREEE (reference sequence). Written as DNA, the CDR3 is TGTGCCAGCAGCGAAAAGCCGGGTGTAGAAAAACTGTTTTTT. Residues: CASSEKPGVEKLFF.